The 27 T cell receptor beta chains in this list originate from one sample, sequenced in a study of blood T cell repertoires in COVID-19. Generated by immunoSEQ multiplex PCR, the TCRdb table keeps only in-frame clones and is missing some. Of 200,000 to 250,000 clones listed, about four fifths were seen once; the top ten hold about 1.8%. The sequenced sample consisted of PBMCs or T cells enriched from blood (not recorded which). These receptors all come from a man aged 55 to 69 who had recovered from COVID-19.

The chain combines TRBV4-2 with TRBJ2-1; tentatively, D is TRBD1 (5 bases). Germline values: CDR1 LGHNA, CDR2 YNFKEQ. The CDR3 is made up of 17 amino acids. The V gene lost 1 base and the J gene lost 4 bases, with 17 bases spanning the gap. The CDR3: CASSQGGSNPLYNEQFF. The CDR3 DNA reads TGTGCCAGCAGCCAAGGGGGCAGCAACCCATTATACAATGAGCAGTTCTTC.

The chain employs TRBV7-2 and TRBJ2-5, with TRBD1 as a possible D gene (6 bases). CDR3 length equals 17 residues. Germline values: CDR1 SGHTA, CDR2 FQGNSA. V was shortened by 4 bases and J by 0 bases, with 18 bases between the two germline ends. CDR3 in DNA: TGTGCCAGCAGCTCATGGGGGCAGGGGCCATACCAAGAGACCCAGTACTTC. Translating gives CASSSWGQGPYQETQYF.

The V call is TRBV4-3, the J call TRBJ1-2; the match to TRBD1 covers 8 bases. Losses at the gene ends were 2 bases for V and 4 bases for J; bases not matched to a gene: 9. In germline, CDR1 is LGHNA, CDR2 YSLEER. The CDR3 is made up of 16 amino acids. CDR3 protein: CASSQTRQGSSYGYTF. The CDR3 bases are TGCGCCAGCAGCCAAACCCGACAGGGGTCGAGCTATGGCTACACCTTC.

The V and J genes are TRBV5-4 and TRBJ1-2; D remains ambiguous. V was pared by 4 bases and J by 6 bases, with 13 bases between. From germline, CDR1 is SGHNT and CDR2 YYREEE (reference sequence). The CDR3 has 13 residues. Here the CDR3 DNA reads TGTGCCAGCAGCGAGTCCAACGGGGATGGCTACACCTTC. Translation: CASSESNGDGYTF.

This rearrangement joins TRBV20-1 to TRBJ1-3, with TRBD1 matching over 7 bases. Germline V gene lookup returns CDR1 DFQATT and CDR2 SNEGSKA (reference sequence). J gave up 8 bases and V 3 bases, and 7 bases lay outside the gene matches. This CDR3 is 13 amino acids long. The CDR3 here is CSASRTGGDTIYF. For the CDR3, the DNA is TGCAGTGCTAGTAGGACAGGAGGGGACACCATATATTTT.

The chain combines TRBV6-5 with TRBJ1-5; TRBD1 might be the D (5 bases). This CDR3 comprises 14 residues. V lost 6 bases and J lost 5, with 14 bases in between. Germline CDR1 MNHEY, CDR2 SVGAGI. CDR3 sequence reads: CASSPTAGHQPQHF. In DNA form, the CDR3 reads TGTGCCAGCAGCCCGACGGCGGGGCATCAGCCCCAGCATTTT.

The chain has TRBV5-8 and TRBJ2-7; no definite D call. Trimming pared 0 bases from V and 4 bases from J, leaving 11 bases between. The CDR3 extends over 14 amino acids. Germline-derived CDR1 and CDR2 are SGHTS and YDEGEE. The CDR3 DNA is TGTGCCAGCAGCTTGGCCGGTCTTAGTTACGAGCAGTACTTC. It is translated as CASSLAGLSYEQYF.

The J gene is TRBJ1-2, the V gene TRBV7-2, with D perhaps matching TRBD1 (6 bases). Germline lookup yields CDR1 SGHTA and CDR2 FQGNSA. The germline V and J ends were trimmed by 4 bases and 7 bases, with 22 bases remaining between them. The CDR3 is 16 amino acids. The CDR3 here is CASSSRTGQGQLGYTF. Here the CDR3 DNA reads TGTGCCAGCAGCTCCAGAACAGGGCAGGGGCAGCTTGGCTACACCTTC.

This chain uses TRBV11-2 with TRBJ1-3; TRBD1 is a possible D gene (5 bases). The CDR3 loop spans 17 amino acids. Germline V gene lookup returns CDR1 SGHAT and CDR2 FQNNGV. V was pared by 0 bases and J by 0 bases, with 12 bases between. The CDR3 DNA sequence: TGTGCCAGCAGCTTAGAGGACACATTATACTCTGGAAACACCATATATTTT. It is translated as CASSLEDTLYSGNTIYF. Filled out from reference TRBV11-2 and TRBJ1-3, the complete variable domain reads EAGVAQSPRYKIIEKRQSVAFWCNPISGHATLYWYQQILGQGPKLLIQFQNNGVVDDSQLPKDRFSAERLKGVDSTLKIQPAKLEDSAVYLCASSLEDTLYSGNTIYFGEGSWLTVV.

CDR3 sequence: CASSLTPLNEQFF. The CDR3 nucleotides are TGTGCCAGCAGCTTGACGCCACTCAATGAGCAGTTCTTC. V is TRBV5-5 and J is TRBJ2-1, with D uncertain. Germline V gene sequence: CDR1 SGHKS, CDR2 YYEKEE (reference sequence). V was cut by 1 base and J by 6 bases, with 8 bases left in between. The CDR3 contains 13 residues.

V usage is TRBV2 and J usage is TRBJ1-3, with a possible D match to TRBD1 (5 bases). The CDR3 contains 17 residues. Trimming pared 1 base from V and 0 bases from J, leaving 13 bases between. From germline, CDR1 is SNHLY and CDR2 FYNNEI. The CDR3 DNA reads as TGTGCCAGCAGTGAAGTACAGGCGCTAGTCTCTGGAAACACCATATATTTT. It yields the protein CASSEVQALVSGNTIYF.

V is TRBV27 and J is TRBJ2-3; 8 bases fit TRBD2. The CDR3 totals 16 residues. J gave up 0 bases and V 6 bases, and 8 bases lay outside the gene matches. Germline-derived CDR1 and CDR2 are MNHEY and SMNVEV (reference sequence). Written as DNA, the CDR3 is TGTGCCAGCAGGTCAATCGGGGGGGCTAGCACAGATACGCAGTATTTT. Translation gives CASRSIGGASTDTQYF.

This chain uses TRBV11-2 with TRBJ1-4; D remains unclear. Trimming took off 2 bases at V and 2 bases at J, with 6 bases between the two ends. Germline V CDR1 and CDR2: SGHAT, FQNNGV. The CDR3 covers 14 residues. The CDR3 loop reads CASSLRGTNEKLFF. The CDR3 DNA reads TGTGCCAGCAGCTTACGGGGTACTAATGAAAAACTGTTTTTT.

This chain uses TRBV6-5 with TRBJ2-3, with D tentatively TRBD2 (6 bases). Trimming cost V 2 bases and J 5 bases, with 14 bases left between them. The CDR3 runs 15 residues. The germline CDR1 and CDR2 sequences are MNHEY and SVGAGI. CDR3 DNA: TGTGCCAGCAGTTACGGCGCGGGGATGGAAGATACGCAGTATTTT. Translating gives CASSYGAGMEDTQYF.

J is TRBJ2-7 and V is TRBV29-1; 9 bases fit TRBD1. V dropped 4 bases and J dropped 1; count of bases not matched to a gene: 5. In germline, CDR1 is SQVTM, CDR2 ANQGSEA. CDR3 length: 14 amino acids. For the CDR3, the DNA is TGCAGCGTTGTCGGACAGGGGACTTCCTACGAGCAGTACTTC. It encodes CSVVGQGTSYEQYF.

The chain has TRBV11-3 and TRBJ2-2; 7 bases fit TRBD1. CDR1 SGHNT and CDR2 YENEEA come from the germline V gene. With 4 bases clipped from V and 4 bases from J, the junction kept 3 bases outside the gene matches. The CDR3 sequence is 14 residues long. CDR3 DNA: TGTGCCAGCAGCTCCGACAGGGTCACCGGGGAGCTGTTTTTT. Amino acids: CASSSDRVTGELFF.

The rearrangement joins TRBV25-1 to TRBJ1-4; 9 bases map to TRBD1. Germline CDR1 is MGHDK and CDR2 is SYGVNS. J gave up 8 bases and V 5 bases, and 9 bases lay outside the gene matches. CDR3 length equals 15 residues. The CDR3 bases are TGTGCCAGCAGTCCCCACAGGGGGCAGGAGGAAAAACTGTTTTTT. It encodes CASSPHRGQEEKLFF.

The CDR3 reads CASSQNPGQGGETQYF. Written as DNA, the CDR3 is TGCGCCAGCAGCCAAAACCCGGGACAGGGGGGGGAGACCCAGTACTTC. This chain links TRBV4-3 with TRBJ2-5, with 11 bases aligning to TRBD1. Germline lookup yields CDR1 LGHNA and CDR2 YSLEER. V gave up 2 bases and J gave up 5 bases; unmatched junction bases: 7. The CDR3 contains 16 residues.

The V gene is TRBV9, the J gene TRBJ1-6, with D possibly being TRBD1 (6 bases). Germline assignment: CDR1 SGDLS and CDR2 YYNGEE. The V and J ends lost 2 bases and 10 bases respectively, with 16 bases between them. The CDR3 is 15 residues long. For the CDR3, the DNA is TGTGCCAGCAGCGTGCGGGGGGGGCGAGGATCACCCCTCCACTTT. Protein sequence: CASSVRGGRGSPLHF.

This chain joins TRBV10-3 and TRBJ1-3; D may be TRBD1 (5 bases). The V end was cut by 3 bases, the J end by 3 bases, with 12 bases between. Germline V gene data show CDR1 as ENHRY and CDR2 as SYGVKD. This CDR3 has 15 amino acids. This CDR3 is CAISEYAGIGNTIYF. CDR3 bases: TGTGCCATCAGTGAATATGCAGGGATTGGAAACACCATATATTTT.

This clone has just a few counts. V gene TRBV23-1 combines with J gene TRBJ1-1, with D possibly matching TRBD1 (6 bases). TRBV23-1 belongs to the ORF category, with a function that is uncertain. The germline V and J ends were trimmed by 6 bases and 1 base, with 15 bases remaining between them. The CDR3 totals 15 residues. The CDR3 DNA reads TGCGCCAGCAGACCATTTGGACAGAGGAACACTGAAGCTTTCTTT. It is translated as CASRPFGQRNTEAFF.

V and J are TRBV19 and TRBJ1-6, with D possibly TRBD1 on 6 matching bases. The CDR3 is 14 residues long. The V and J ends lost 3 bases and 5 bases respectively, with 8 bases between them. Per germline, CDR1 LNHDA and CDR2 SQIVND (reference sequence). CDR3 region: CASSIDRNNSPLHF. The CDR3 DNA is TGTGCCAGTAGTATCGACAGGAATAATTCACCCCTCCACTTT.

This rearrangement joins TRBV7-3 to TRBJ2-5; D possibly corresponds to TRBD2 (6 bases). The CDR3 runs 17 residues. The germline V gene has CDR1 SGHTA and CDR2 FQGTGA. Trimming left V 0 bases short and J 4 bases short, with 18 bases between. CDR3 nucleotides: TGTGCCAGCAGCTTAACCGGGGCGGGGTTCGGCGGAGAGACCCAGTACTTC. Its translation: CASSLTGAGFGGETQYF.

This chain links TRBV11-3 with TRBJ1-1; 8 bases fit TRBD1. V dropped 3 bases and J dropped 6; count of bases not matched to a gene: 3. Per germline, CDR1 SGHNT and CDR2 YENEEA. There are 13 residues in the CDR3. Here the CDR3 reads CASSFRGLAEAFF. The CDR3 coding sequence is TGTGCCAGCAGCTTCAGGGGGCTCGCTGAAGCTTTCTTT.

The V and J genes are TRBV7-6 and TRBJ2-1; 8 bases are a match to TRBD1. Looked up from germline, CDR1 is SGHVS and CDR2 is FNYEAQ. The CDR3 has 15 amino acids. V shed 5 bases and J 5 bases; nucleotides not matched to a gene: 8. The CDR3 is CASSGRTGRNNEQFF. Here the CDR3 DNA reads TGTGCCAGCAGCGGGAGGACAGGGAGAAACAATGAGCAGTTCTTC.

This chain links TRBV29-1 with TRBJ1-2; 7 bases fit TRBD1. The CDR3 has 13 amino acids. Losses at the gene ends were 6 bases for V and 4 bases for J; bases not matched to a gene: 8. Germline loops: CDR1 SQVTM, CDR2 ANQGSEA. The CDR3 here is CSVRQGGSYGYTF. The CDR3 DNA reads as TGCAGCGTAAGACAGGGTGGCAGCTATGGCTACACCTTC.

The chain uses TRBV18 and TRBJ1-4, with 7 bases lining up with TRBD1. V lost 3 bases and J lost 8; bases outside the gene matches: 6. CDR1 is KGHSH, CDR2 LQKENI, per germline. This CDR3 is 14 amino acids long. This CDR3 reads CASSPQGGIEKLFF. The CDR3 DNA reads TGTGCCAGCTCACCCCAGGGGGGAATAGAAAAACTGTTTTTT.